These 2 T cell receptor beta chains share one sample of origin, sequenced in a study of Graves' ophthalmopathy and Graves' hyperthyroidism. Amplification of TCR beta CDR3 regions used RNA transcripts. HTBI primers primed a first-round RT-PCR, and a second-round multiplex PCR followed. TCRdb independently ran MiXCR on the multiplex PCR reads; one entry per CDR3 protein. The sample records around 1.1 million distinct CDR3 sequences, about two fifths being singletons. Material for sequencing was peripheral blood or thyroid tissue (not recorded which). The receptors originated from an adult man with Graves' hyperthyroidism.

Concerning this clonotype: A read error is possible here, since a much larger clone lies one base away. The chain employs TRBV7-9 and TRBJ2-5, with TRBD2 identical over 7 bases. Germline V gene data show CDR1 as SEHNR and CDR2 as FQNEAQ (reference sequence). Trimming at V came to 5 bases and at J to 5 bases, leaving 11 bases not matched to a gene. The CDR3 loop spans 15 amino acids. This chain's CDR3 is CASSAGTTSLETQYF. CDR3 DNA sequence: TGTGCCAGCAGCGCCGGGACTACCAGCCTGGAGACCCAGTACTTC.

This clonotype has a count of ten or more. The rearrangement uses TRBV5-8 and TRBJ1-1, with 7 bases aligning to TRBD1. The CDR3 totals 14 residues. The junction had 9 bases not matched to a gene; V was cut back by 2 bases and J by 8 bases. The germline gives CDR1 SGHTS, CDR2 YDEGEE. This chain's CDR3 is CASSFGTDFVEAFF. The CDR3 nucleotides read TGTGCCAGCAGCTTCGGGACAGACTTTGTCGAAGCTTTCTTT.